Listed here are 19 T cell receptor beta chains from one sample, sequenced in a study of shared clonotypes between healthy human individuals. Sequencing used immunoSEQ multiplex PCR; TCRdb keeps in-frame clones, though not all of them. This sample has 2.3 million or so clones, with about 92% found just once. Sample: naive CD4+ T cells from PBMCs. As to subset: CD45RA+ positively selected. All receptors come from a man between 18 and 35 years old in good health. Some clones in this sample may be carry-over from other donors' samples.

This rearrangement joins TRBV9 to TRBJ2-5; D tentatively reads TRBD1 or TRBD2 (5 bases each). V lost 0 bases, J lost 5 bases, and 14 bases lay in between. CDR3 length equals 15 residues. Germline lookup yields CDR1 SGDLS and CDR2 YYNGEE. The CDR3 DNA reads TGTGCCAGCAGCGTAGCTACGGGGCAGTGGGAGACCCAGTACTTC. Protein: CASSVATGQWETQYF.

The chain has TRBV4-2 and TRBJ1-2, with no clear D. V lost 0 bases and J lost 5, with 16 bases in between. The CDR3 has 16 amino acids. CDR1 and CDR2 from the germline V gene are LGHNA and YNFKEQ. DNA for the CDR3: TGTGCCAGCAGCCAAGAGGAGTCGGCGGCTAGGTATGGCTACACCTTC. The encoded protein is CASSQEESAARYGYTF.

For this clone: This CDR3 is also generated by other DNA sequences in the sample. The rearrangement uses TRBV5-1 and TRBJ2-7, with D possibly TRBD2 on 5 matching bases. The CDR3 runs to 14 residues. Per the germline V gene, CDR1 is SGHRS and CDR2 is YFSETQ. V was shortened by 2 bases and J by 2 bases, with 11 bases between the two germline ends. The DNA for the CDR3 is TGCGCCAGCAGCTTAAGAGGGCCTCCCTACGAGCAGTACTTC. This encodes CASSLRGPPYEQYF.

This chain connects TRBV27 to TRBJ2-1; TRBD2 agrees at 10 bases. Germline trimming cut 7 bases from V and 7 bases from J; bases unmatched to any gene: 10. CDR1 is MNHEY and CDR2 is SMNVEV in the germline V gene (reference sequence). The length of the CDR3 is 15 residues. Here the CDR3 reads CASKGVAGGENEQFF. The CDR3 nucleotides are TGTGCCAGCAAAGGAGTAGCGGGAGGAGAGAATGAGCAGTTCTTC.

In the case of this clone: This sample also contains other DNA sequences that code for the same CDR3. V is TRBV28 and J is TRBJ1-1; no clear D gene. The V end lost 4 bases, the J end lost 5 bases, and 8 bases lay between the germline ends. In germline, CDR1 is MDHEN, CDR2 SYDVKM. This CDR3 region has 12 residues. CDR3 DNA sequence: TGTGCCAGCAGTTCCCGTGGGACTGAAGCTTTCTTT. Encoded protein: CASSSRGTEAFF.

This rearrangement joins TRBV25-1 to TRBJ2-5; D is tentatively TRBD1 or TRBD2 (5 bases each). The V gene's germline CDR1 is MGHDK and CDR2 SYGVNS. The germline V and J ends were trimmed by 2 bases and 5 bases, with 12 bases remaining between them. The CDR3 is made up of 14 amino acids. CDR3 bases: TGTGCCAGCAGTGAAGATCCGGGGACGGAGACCCAGTACTTC. It yields the protein CASSEDPGTETQYF.

For this clone: The same CDR3 arises from other DNA sequences in this sample as well. The genes are TRBV5-1 and TRBJ1-4; D is perhaps TRBD1 (5 bases). The CDR3 has 14 residues. The germline gives CDR1 SGHRS, CDR2 YFSETQ. Trimming left V 0 bases short and J 3 bases short, with 6 bases between. The chain's CDR3 is CASSLGQSNEKLFF. The CDR3 DNA is TGCGCCAGCAGCTTGGGACAGTCTAATGAAAAACTGTTTTTT.

The rearrangement links TRBV7-2 to TRBJ2-7, with a weak D call TRBD2 (5 bases). This CDR3 region has 13 residues. V was shortened by 7 bases and J by 4 bases, with 14 bases between the two germline ends. From germline, CDR1 is SGHTA and CDR2 FQGNSA. The CDR3 bases are TGTGCCAGCACGAAGCGGAATTTGTACGAGCAGTACTTC. Translation gives CASTKRNLYEQYF.

The chain joins TRBV7-7 to TRBJ2-1, with TRBD2 matching over 7 bases. Unmatched junction bases numbered 4, after V lost 1 base and J lost 1 base. Per the germline V gene, CDR1 is SSHAT and CDR2 is FNYEAQ (reference sequence). The CDR3 has 16 amino acids. CDR3 in DNA: TGTGCCAGCAGCTTAGGTCTAGCGGAGTCCTACAATGAGCAGTTCTTC. This codes for CASSLGLAESYNEQFF. The variable domain in full, completed from reference TRBV7-7 and TRBJ2-1, reads GAGVSQSPRYKVTKRGQDVTLRCDPISSHATLYWYQQALGQGPEFLTYFNYEAQPDKSGLPSDRFSAERPEGSISTLTIQRTEQRDSAMYRCASSLGLAESYNEQFFGPGTRLTVL.

CDR3 in DNA: TGTGCCAGCAGCTTATCTGGGGGCCAAGAGACCCAGTACTTC. It codes for CASSLSGGQETQYF. V gene TRBV5-6 combines with J gene TRBJ2-5; perhaps D is TRBD1 or TRBD2 (5 bases each). V lost 2 bases and J 1 base, leaving 9 bases between the germline ends. Germline loops: CDR1 SGHDT, CDR2 YYEEEE. This CDR3 comprises 14 residues.

For this clone: Other nucleotide sequences in the sample specify the same CDR3. The rearrangement uses TRBV27 and TRBJ2-5, with TRBD2 matching over 7 bases. Looked up from germline, CDR1 is MNHEY and CDR2 is SMNVEV (reference sequence). V shed 3 bases and J 5 bases; nucleotides not matched to a gene: 3. The CDR3 is 13 amino acids. CDR3 loop: CASSLGGGETQYF. In nucleotides, the CDR3 is TGTGCCAGCAGTTTGGGGGGGGGTGAGACCCAGTACTTC.

The J gene is TRBJ2-1, the V gene TRBV28; D is unclear. The V and J ends lost 9 bases and 2 bases respectively, with 5 bases between them. The CDR3 has 11 residues. Germline-derived CDR1 and CDR2 are MDHEN and SYDVKM. The chain's CDR3 is CASLTYNEQFF. The CDR3 DNA sequence: TGTGCCAGTCTTACCTACAATGAGCAGTTCTTC.

This clone has just one count. The chain is built from TRBV7-4 and TRBJ2-7, with 7 bases lining up with TRBD1. J lost 5 bases, V lost 5 bases, and 9 bases had no gene match. Germline-derived CDR1 and CDR2 are SGHVT and SQSDAQ. The length of the CDR3 is 14 residues. The CDR3 DNA follows: TGTGCCAGCAGCCCGGACAGGCCATTGGACGAGCAGTACTTC. Translated, it gives CASSPDRPLDEQYF.

This clone was found a few times. The V gene is TRBV29-1, the J gene TRBJ1-1; D unresolved. Trimming removed 4 bases at V and 0 bases at J, with 9 bases between. The germline V gene has CDR1 SQVTM and CDR2 ANQGSEA. The CDR3 spans 13 residues. CDR3 sequence (DNA): TGCAGCGTTGTTAAGGCGATGAACACTGAAGCTTTCTTT. Residues: CSVVKAMNTEAFF. The whole variable domain, filled in from reference TRBV29-1 and TRBJ1-1, reads SAVISQKPSRDICQRGTSLTIQCQVDSQVTMMFWYRQQPGQSLTLIATANQGSEATYESGFVIDKFPISRPNLTFSTLTVSNMSPEDSSIYLCSVVKAMNTEAFFGQGTRLTVV.

The CDR3 coding sequence is TGTGCCAGCAGGGACAGGGTCGACGGGGAGCTGTTTTTT. Residues: CASRDRVDGELFF. The V call is TRBV6-5, the J call TRBJ2-2; 8 bases are shared with TRBD1. Germline V gives CDR1 MNHEY, CDR2 SVGAGI. Trimming took 6 bases from V and 7 from J; bases not matched to a gene: 4. CDR3 size: 13 residues.

The J gene is TRBJ2-3, the V gene TRBV7-8; the D gene is possibly TRBD2 (6 bases). The V gene's germline CDR1 is SGHVS and CDR2 FQNEAQ. Trimming shortened V by 10 bases and J by 3 bases, and 20 bases separated the two germline ends. This CDR3 is built from 15 residues. The CDR3 reads CATQLFLGRTDTQYF. CDR3 nucleotide sequence: TGTGCCACCCAGTTGTTTCTGGGGAGGACAGATACGCAGTATTTT.

The chain links TRBV28 to TRBJ1-5; no reliable D call. V shed 0 bases and J shed 3 bases, with 9 bases lying between them. The germline V gene encodes CDR1 MDHEN and CDR2 SYDVKM. This CDR3 spans 15 amino acids. The CDR3 is CASSLWSPHNQPQHF. Written as DNA, the CDR3 is TGTGCCAGCAGTTTATGGTCACCCCACAATCAGCCCCAGCATTTT.

The V call is TRBV9, the J call TRBJ2-7, with D possibly TRBD1 on 7 matching bases. The CDR3 totals 12 residues. CDR1 SGDLS and CDR2 YYNGEE come from the germline V gene. Trimming shortened V by 3 bases and J by 8 bases, and 12 bases separated the two germline ends. The CDR3 reads CASSGPGGQQYF. Here the CDR3 DNA reads TGTGCCAGCAGCGGGCCAGGGGGGCAGCAGTACTTC. Looking up the rest from reference TRBV9 and TRBJ2-7 gives the full variable domain: DSGVTQTPKHLITATGQRVTLRCSPRSGDLSVYWYQQSLDQGLQFLIQYYNGEERAKGNILERFSAQQFPDLHSELNLSSLELGDSALYFCASSGPGGQQYFGPGTRLTVT.

The genes are TRBV28 and TRBJ2-2; D is unclear. Per the germline V gene, CDR1 is MDHEN and CDR2 is SYDVKM. The CDR3 consists of 14 residues. Trimming cost V 8 bases and J 1 base, with 11 bases left between them. Here the CDR3 DNA reads TGTGCCAGCTGTGGTTACTTGAACACCGGGGAGCTGTTTTTT. Amino acids: CASCGYLNTGELFF.